What follows are 8 T cell receptor beta chains derived from one specimen sequenced in a study of shared clonotypes between healthy human individuals. Sequencing was performed with immunoSEQ multiplex PCR; in TCRdb, only in-frame clones are kept and a portion is missing. Of about 2.4 million clones listed, around nine tenths are singletons. The specimen was naive CD4+ T cells sorted from blood. Subset in this sample: CD45RA+ positively selected. These receptors came from a young man in good health.

This chain uses TRBV21-1 with TRBJ2-5; TRBD1, the table's D call, was not compared with the DNA. TRBV21-1 is labeled a pseudogene. The CDR3 spans 14 residues. This chain's CDR3 is CASSKSRGRETQYF. The CDR3 nucleotides read TGTGCCAGCAGCAAATCGAGGGGGCGAGAGACCCAGTACTTC.

Points on this clone: Other DNA sequences in this sample translate to the same CDR3. The chain recombines TRBV10-3 with TRBJ2-7; TRBD1 aligns across 7 bases. CDR3 length: 14 amino acids. Germline V gene sequence: CDR1 ENHRY, CDR2 SYGVKD. The V and J ends lost 4 bases and 0 bases, in that order; junction bases with no gene match: 3. The chain's CDR3 is CAISGWDSSYEQYF. The CDR3 nucleotides read TGTGCCATCAGTGGCTGGGACAGCTCCTACGAGCAGTACTTC.

This chain joins TRBV2 and TRBJ2-1, with D unclear. Germline V gene sequence: CDR1 SNHLY, CDR2 FYNNEI. The CDR3 has 11 residues. V was pared by 4 bases and J by 10 bases, with 8 bases between. CDR3 nucleotides: TGTGCCAGCAGTGGACTCAGGGAGCAGTTCTTC. Translated, it gives CASSGLREQFF.

The rearrangement links TRBV6-1 to TRBJ1-1; 7 bases fit TRBD1. V shed 2 bases, J shed 4 bases, and the junction held 4 bases outside the gene matches. There are 14 residues in the CDR3. Germline V gene sequence: CDR1 MNHNS, CDR2 SASEGT. The CDR3 DNA sequence: TGTGCCAGCAGTGAACAGGGGGAGTCCACTGAAGCTTTCTTT. Translating gives CASSEQGESTEAFF.

The chain uses TRBV2 and TRBJ2-1; D tentatively reads TRBD1 or TRBD2 (7 bases each). Germline CDR1 is SNHLY and CDR2 is FYNNEI. The CDR3 spans 16 residues. The V end lost 1 base, the J end lost 5 bases, and 15 bases lay between the germline ends. The CDR3 spells CASSEGGGGSDNEQFF. The CDR3 DNA follows: TGTGCCAGCAGTGAAGGAGGGGGCGGGAGTGACAATGAGCAGTTCTTC. The full variable domain, its missing parts supplied by reference TRBV2 and TRBJ2-1, is EPEVTQTPSHQVTQMGQEVILRCVPISNHLYFYWYRQILGQKVEFLVSFYNNEISEKSEIFDDQFSVERPDGSNFTLKIRSTKLEDSAMYFCASSEGGGGSDNEQFFGPGTRLTVL.

The chain combines TRBV30 with TRBJ2-4; 15 bases map to TRBD2. Germline V gene lookup returns CDR1 GTSNPN and CDR2 SVGIG (reference sequence). With V trimmed by 0 bases and J by 10 bases, 4 bases remained unmatched. This CDR3 is built from 15 residues. The CDR3 region has the DNA TGTGCCTGGAGTGTAGTGGGACTAGCGGGAGGTATTCAGTACTTC. This sequence encodes CAWSVVGLAGGIQYF.

In this sample, this clone turned up once. This chain uses TRBV5-1 with TRBJ2-7; D is unclear. Germline V CDR1 and CDR2: SGHRS, YFSETQ. The length of the CDR3 is 13 residues. V lost 6 bases to trimming and J lost 0 bases, with 10 bases between them. The CDR3 reads CASTPLPSYEQYF. For the CDR3, the DNA is TGCGCCAGCACGCCGTTACCCTCCTACGAGCAGTACTTC. The full variable domain, with the rest looked up from reference TRBV5-1 and TRBJ2-7, is KAGVTQTPRYLIKTRGQQVTLSCSPISGHRSVSWYQQTPGQGLQFLFEYFSETQRNKGNFPGRFSGRQFSNSRSEMNVSTLELGDSALYLCASTPLPSYEQYFGPGTRLTVT.

The chain links TRBV21-1 to TRBJ1-5; the table calls TRBD1, which could not be checked here. TRBV21-1 is designated a pseudogene. This CDR3 has 14 residues. CDR3 sequence reads: CASIQGTSNQPQHF. The DNA for the CDR3 is TGTGCCAGCATCCAGGGGACTAGCAATCAGCCCCAGCATTTT.